A selection of T cell receptor beta chains follows, all from one sample in a study of blood T cell repertoires in COVID-19. TCRdb's copy holds only in-frame clones and misses some; the assay was immunoSEQ multiplex PCR. The sample lists 250,000 or so clones; about 91% were seen once. What was sequenced was PBMCs or T cells enriched from blood (not recorded which). These receptor sequences come from a human donor in a cohort exposed to, infected with or recovered from COVID-19 (not recorded which). The donor label of this sample is uncertain. CDR3s include the opening cysteine and the closing phenylalanine or tryptophan.

j_call v_call cdr3_aa
TRBJ2-5 TRBV6-5 CASSYSWGGGETQYF
TRBJ1-1 TRBV7-9 CASSALPRDYEAFF
TRBJ2-7 TRBV5-4 CASSQGVSYEQYF
TRBJ1-4 TRBV3-1/TRBV3-2 CASSQESGEFDEKLFF
TRBJ1-1 TRBV7-8 CASSLAETATEAFF
TRBJ2-5 TRBV5-8 CASSIKETQYF
TRBJ2-2 TRBV19 CASGFSGGAAGELFF
TRBJ2-7 TRBV6-5 CASSYSGAGDSYEQYF
TRBJ2-5 TRBV3-1/TRBV3-2 CASSHARGLAGVETQYF
TRBJ2-3 TRBV10-1 CASGRTSTQYF
TRBJ2-3 TRBV27 CASREDGSSTDTQYF
TRBJ2-5 TRBV9 CASSAGTGRWETQYF
TRBJ2-6 TRBV30 CAWRSPGANVLTF
TRBJ1-4 TRBV19 CASSPRQGNEKLFF
TRBJ2-7 TRBV30 CAWSPRLGGGYKQYF
TRBJ2-5 TRBV7-7 CASSTGASGGQETQYF
TRBJ2-1 TRBV5-1 CASSPRQGPSAEQFF
TRBJ1-4 TRBV7-9 CASSGRTSGTGVGELFF
TRBJ1-1 TRBV19 CASKPDRSNTEAFF
TRBJ1-2 TRBV18 CASSLGQTGTYGYTF
TRBJ1-2 TRBV4-1 CASSQGWLGTAGYGYTF
TRBJ2-1 TRBV5-4 CASSLASTGAYNEQFF
TRBJ2-3 TRBV3-1/TRBV3-2 CASSQETASSTDTQYF
TRBJ2-1 TRBV4-3 CASSQETSGSNEQFF
TRBJ2-5 TRBV9 CASSLRTSRGGETQYF
TRBJ2-7 TRBV12-3/TRBV12-4 CASSSLTGAEQYF
TRBJ1-1 TRBV12-3/TRBV12-4 CASSTGRTEAFF
TRBJ2-7 TRBV12-3/TRBV12-4 CASSSDSYEQYF
TRBJ2-7 TRBV5-6 CASSFQQGNYEQYF
TRBJ2-1 TRBV9 CASSPGLVRGEQFF
TRBJ1-2 TRBV20-1 CSARRQGGYTF
TRBJ1-3 TRBV4-2 CASSPSGDFTGNTIYF
TRBJ2-1 TRBV19 CASTRLAGRPNEQFF
TRBJ1-2 TRBV9 CASSVGRGSYGYTF
TRBJ1-2 TRBV4-1 CASSQKGARDGVANYGYTF
TRBJ1-1 TRBV30 CAWSALGEAEAFF
TRBJ2-3 TRBV7-3 CASSSNRVATQYF
TRBJ1-5 TRBV6-5 CASRTGYSNQPQHF
TRBJ2-1 TRBV7-8 CASSRRFTSGGLGPPNEQFF
TRBJ1-4 TRBV5-6 CASSDGQGIGEKLFF
TRBJ1-1 TRBV3-1/TRBV3-2 CASSQDRTEAFF